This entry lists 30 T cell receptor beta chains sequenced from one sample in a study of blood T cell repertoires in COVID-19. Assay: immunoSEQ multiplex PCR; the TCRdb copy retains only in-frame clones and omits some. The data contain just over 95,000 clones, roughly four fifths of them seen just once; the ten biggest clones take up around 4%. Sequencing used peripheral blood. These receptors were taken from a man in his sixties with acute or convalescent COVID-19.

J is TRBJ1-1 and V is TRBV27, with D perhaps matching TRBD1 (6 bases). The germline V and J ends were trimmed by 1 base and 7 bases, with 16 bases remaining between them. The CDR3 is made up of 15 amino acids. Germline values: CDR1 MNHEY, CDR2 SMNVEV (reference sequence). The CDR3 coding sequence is TGTGCCAGCAGTTTATTCCAACCACAGGGTCTTGAAGCTTTCTTT. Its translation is CASSLFQPQGLEAFF.

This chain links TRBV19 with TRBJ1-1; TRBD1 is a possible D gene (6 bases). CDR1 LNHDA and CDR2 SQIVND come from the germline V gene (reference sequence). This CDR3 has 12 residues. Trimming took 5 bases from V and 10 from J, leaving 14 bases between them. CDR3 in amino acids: CASSPQGKLAFF. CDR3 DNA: TGTGCCAGTAGTCCCCAGGGGAAATTAGCTTTCTTT.

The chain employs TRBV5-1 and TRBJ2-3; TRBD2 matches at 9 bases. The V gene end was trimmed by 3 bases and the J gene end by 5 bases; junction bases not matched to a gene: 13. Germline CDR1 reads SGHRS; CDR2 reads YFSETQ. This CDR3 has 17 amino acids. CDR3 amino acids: CASSSRLGSGGRDTQYF. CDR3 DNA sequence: TGCGCCAGCAGCTCGCGACTCGGTAGCGGGGGCCGAGATACGCAGTATTTT. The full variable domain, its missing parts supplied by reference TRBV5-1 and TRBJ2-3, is KAGVTQTPRYLIKTRGQQVTLSCSPISGHRSVSWYQQTPGQGLQFLFEYFSETQRNKGNFPGRFSGRQFSNSRSEMNVSTLELGDSALYLCASSSRLGSGGRDTQYFGPGTRLTVL.

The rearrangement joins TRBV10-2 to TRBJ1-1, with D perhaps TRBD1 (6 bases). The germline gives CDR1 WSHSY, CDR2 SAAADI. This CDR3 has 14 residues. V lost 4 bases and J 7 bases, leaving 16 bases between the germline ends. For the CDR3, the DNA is TGCGCCAGCAGTGTAAGGGGGTTGGTGTATGAAGCTTTCTTT. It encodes CASSVRGLVYEAFF.

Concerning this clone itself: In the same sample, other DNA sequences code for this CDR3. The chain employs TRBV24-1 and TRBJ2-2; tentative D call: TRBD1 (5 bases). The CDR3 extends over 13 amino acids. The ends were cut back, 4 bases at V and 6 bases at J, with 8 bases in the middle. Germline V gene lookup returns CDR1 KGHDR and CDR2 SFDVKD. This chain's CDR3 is CATSDQGAGELFF. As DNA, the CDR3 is TGTGCCACCAGTGACCAAGGGGCCGGGGAGCTGTTTTTT.

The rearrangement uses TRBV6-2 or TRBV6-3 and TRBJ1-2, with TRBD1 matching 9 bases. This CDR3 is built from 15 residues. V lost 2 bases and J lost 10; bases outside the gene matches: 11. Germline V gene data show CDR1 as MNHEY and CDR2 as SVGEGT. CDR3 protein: CASSYLPGTGSSYTF. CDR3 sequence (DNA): TGTGCCAGCAGTTACCTCCCCGGGACAGGGAGTTCCTACACCTTC.

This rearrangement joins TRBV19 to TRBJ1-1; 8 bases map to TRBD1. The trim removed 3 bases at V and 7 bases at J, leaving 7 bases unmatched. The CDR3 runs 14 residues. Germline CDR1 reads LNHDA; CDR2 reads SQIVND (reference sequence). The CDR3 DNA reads TGTGCCAGTAGTATCCTCGACAGGGGCAATGAAGCTTTCTTT. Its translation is CASSILDRGNEAFF.

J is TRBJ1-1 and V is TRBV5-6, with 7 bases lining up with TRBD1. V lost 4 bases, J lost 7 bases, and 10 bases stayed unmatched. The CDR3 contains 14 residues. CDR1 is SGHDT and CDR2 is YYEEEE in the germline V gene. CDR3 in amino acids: CASSPGTEGFEAFF. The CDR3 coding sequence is TGTGCCAGCAGCCCGGGGACAGAAGGGTTTGAAGCTTTCTTT.

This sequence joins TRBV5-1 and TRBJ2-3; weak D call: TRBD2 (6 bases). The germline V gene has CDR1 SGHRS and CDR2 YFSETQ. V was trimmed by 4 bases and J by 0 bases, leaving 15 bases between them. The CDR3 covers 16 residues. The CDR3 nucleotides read TGCGCCAGCAGCCTTGGGACTTCCACTAGCACAGATACGCAGTATTTT. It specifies CASSLGTSTSTDTQYF.

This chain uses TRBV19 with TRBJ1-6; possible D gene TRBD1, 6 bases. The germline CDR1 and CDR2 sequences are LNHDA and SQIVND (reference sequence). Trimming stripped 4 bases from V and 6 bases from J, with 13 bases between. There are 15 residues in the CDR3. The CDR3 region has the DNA TGTGCCAGTAGTAGCGTTCAGGGGACTAATTCACCCCTCCACTTT. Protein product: CASSSVQGTNSPLHF.

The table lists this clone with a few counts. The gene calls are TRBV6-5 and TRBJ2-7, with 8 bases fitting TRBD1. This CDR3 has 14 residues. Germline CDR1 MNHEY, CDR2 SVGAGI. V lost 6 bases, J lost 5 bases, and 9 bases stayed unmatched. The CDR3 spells CASRRSGGINEQYV. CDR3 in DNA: TGTGCCAGCAGACGTTCAGGGGGCATCAACGAGCAGTACGTC.

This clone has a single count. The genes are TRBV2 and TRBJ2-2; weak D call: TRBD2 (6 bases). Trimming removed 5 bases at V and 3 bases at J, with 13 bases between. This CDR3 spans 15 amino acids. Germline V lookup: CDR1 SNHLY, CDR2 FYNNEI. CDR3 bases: TGTGCCAGCAGTCTCACCGGGACTTACACCGGGGAGCTGTTTTTT. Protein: CASSLTGTYTGELFF. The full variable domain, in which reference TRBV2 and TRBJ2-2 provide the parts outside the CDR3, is EPEVTQTPSHQVTQMGQEVILRCVPISNHLYFYWYRQILGQKVEFLVSFYNNEISEKSEIFDDQFSVERPDGSNFTLKIRSTKLEDSAMYFCASSLTGTYTGELFFGEGSRLTVL.

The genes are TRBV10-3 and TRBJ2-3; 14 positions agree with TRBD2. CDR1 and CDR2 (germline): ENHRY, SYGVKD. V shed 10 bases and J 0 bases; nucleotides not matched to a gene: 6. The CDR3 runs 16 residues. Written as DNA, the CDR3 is TGTGCCACAAGGGGACTAGCGGGGGCGAGCACAGATACGCAGTATTTT. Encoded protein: CATRGLAGASTDTQYF.

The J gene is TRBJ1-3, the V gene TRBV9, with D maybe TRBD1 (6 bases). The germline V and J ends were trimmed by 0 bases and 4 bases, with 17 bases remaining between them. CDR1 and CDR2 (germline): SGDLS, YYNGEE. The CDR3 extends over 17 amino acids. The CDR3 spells CASSVAGRGADGNTIYF. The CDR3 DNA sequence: TGTGCCAGCAGCGTAGCTGGGCGGGGGGCTGACGGAAACACCATATATTTT.

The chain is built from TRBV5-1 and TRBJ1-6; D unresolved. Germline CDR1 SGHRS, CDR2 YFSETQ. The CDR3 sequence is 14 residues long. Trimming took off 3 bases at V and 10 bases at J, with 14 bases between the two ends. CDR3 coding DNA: TGCGCCAGCAGCTCTCCGTCGGGAGGATCACCCCTCCACTTT. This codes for CASSSPSGGSPLHF.

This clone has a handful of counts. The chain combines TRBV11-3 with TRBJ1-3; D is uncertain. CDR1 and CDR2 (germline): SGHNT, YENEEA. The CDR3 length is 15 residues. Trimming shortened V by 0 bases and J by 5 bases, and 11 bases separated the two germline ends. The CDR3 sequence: CASSLDPTKRNTIYF. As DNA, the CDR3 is TGTGCCAGCAGCTTAGATCCCACAAAGAGAAACACCATATATTTT. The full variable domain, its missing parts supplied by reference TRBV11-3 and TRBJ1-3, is EAGVVQSPRYKIIEKKQPVAFWCNPISGHNTLYWYLQNLGQGPELLIRYENEEAVDDSQLPKDRFSAERLKGVDSTLKIQPAELGDSAVYLCASSLDPTKRNTIYFGEGSWLTVV.

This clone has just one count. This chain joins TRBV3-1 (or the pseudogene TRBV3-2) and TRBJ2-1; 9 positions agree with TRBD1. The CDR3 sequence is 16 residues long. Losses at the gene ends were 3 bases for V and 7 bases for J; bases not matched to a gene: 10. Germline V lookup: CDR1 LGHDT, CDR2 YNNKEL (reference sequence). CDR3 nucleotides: TGTGCCAGCAGCCAGGATGAGGGGACAGGGTTGAATGAGCAGTTCTTC. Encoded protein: CASSQDEGTGLNEQFF.

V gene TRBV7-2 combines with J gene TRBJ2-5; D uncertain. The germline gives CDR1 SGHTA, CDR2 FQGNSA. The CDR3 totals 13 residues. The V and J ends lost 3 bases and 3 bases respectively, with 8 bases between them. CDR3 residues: CASSFVQKETQYF. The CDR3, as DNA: TGTGCCAGCAGCTTTGTACAGAAAGAGACCCAGTACTTC.

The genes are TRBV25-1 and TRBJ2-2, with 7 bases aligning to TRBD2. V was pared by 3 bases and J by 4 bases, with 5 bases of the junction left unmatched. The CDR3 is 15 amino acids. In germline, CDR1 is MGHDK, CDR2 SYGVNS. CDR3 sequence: CASSDRAGPTGELFF. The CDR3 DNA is TGTGCCAGCAGTGACCGAGCGGGACCCACCGGGGAGCTGTTTTTT.

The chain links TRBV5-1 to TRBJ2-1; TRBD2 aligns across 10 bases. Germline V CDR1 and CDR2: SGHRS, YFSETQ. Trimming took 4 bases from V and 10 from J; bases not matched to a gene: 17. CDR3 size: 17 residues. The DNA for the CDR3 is TGCGCCAGCAGCCCGGATGTATCCAGCGGGAGGGCCCGGGAGCAGTTCTTC. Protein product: CASSPDVSSGRAREQFF.

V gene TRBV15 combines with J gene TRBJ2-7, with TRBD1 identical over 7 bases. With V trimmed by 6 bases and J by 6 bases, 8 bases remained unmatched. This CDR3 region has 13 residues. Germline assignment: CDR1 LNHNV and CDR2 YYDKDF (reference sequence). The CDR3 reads CATRPGNRGEQYF. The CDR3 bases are TGTGCCACCAGACCGGGGAACAGGGGCGAGCAGTACTTC.

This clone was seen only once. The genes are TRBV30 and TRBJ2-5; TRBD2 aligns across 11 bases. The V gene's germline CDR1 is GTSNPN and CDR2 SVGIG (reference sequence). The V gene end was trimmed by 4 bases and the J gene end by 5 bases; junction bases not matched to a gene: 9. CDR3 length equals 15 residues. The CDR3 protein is CAWTALAGAVETQYF. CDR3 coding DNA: TGTGCCTGGACGGCACTAGCGGGAGCTGTGGAGACCCAGTACTTC.

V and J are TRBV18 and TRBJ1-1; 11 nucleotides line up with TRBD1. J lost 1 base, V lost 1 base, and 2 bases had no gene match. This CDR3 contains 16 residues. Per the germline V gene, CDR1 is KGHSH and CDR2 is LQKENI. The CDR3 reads CASSPRGQGENTEAFF. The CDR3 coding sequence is TGTGCCAGCTCACCACGGGGACAGGGGGAGAACACTGAAGCTTTCTTT. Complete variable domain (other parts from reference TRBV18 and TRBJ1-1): NAGVMQNPRHLVRRRGQEARLRCSPMKGHSHVYWYRQLPEEGLKFMVYLQKENIIDESGMPKERFSAEFPKEGPSILRIQQVVRGDSAAYFCASSPRGQGENTEAFFGQGTRLTVV.

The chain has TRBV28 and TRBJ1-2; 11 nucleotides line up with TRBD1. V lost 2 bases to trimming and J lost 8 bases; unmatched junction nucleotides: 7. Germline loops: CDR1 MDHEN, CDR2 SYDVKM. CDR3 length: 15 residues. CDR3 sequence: CASSLRTGTGGGYTF. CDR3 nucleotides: TGTGCCAGCAGTTTACGTACCGGGACAGGGGGAGGCTACACCTTC.

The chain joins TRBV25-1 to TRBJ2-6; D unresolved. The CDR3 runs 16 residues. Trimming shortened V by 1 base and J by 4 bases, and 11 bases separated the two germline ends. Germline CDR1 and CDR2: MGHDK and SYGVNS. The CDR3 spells CASSESMYSGANVLTF. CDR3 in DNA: TGTGCCAGCAGTGAATCTATGTACTCCGGGGCCAACGTCCTGACTTTC.

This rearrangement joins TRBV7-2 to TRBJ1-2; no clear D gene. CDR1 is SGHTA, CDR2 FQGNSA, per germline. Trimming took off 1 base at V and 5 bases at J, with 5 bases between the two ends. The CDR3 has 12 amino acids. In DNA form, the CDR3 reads TGTGCCAGCAGCTTAGATATATATGGCTACACCTTC. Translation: CASSLDIYGYTF.

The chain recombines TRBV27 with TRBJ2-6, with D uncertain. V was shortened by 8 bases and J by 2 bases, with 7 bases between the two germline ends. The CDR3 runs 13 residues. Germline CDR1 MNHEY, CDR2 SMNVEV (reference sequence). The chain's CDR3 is CASYSPGANVLTF. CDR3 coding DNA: TGTGCCAGCTACTCCCCTGGGGCCAACGTCCTGACTTTC.

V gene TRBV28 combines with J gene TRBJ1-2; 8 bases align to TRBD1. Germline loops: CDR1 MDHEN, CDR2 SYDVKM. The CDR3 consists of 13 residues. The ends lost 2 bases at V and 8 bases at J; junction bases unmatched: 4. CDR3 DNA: TGTGCCAGCAGTTTAGCGACAGGGGAGGGCTACACCTTC. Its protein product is CASSLATGEGYTF.

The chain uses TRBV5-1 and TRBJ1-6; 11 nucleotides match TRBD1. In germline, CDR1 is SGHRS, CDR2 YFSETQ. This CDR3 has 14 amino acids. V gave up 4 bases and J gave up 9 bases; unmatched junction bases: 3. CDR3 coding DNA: TGCGCCAGCAGCCGGACAGGGGGCAGTTCACCCCTCCACTTT. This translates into CASSRTGGSSPLHF.

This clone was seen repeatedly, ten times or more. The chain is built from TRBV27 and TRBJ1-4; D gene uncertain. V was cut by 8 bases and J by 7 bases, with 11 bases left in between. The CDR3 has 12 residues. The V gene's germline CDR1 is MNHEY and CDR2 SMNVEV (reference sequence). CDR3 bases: TGTGCCAGCTGGTCAGTTGGTGAAAAACTGTTTTTT. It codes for CASWSVGEKLFF.